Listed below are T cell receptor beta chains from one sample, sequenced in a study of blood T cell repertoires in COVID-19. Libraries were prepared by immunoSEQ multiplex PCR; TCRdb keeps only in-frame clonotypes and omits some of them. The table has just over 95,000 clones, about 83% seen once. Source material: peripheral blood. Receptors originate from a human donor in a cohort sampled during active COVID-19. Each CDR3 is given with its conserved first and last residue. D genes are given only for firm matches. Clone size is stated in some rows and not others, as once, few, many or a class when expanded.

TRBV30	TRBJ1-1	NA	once	CAWSVFLGDTEAFF	TGTGCCTGGAGTGTTTTCCTAGGGGACACTGAAGCTTTCTTT
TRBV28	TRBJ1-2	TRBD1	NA	CASSRQGIYGYTF	TGTGCCAGCAGTCGACAGGGCATCTATGGCTACACCTTC
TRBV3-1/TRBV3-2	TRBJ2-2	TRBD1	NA	CASSQGTGDVGELFF	TGTGCCAGCAGCCAAGGCACAGGGGATGTCGGGGAGCTGTTTTTT
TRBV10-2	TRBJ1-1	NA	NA	CASRDKSSMNTEAFF	TGCGCCAGCAGGGACAAAAGTTCCATGAACACTGAAGCTTTCTTT
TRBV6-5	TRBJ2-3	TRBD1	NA	CASSYSTGGRPDTQYF	TGTGCCAGCAGTTACTCGACAGGGGGACGCCCAGATACGCAGTATTTT
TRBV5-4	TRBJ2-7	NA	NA	CASSFSGEGYEQYF	TGTGCCAGCAGCTTTTCCGGGGAAGGCTACGAGCAGTACTTC
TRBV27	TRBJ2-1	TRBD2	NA	CASSPGLEWGNEQFF	TGTGCCAGCAGTCCGGGACTAGAGTGGGGAAATGAGCAGTTCTTC
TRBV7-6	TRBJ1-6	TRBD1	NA	CASSSETGGGNSPLHF	TGTGCCAGCAGCTCCGAAACAGGGGGCGGTAATTCACCCCTCCACTTT
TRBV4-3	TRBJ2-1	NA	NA	CASSQDSGNSYNEQFF	TGCGCCAGCAGCCAAGATTCGGGGAACTCCTACAATGAGCAGTTCTTC
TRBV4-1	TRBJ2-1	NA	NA	CASSQDWGEVGNEQFF	TGCGCCAGCAGCCAAGATTGGGGGGAAGTGGGTAATGAGCAGTTCTTC
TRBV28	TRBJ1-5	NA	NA	CASRLAGGNQPQHF	TGTGCCAGCAGACTGGCGGGGGGCAATCAGCCCCAGCATTTT
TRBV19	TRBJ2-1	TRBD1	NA	CASSTGQVVNEQFF	TGTGCCAGTAGTACAGGACAGGTTGTCAATGAGCAGTTCTTC
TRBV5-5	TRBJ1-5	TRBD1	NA	CASSKDRGPGLPQHF	TGTGCCAGCAGCAAGGACAGGGGCCCGGGTTTGCCCCAGCATTTT
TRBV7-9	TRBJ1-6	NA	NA	CASSLVSSNSPLHF	TGTGCCAGCAGCTTAGTCTCGAGTAATTCACCCCTCCACTTT
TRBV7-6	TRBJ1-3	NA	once	CASSFREGAGNTIYF	TGTGCCAGCAGCTTCCGTGAAGGGGCCGGAAACACCATATATTTT
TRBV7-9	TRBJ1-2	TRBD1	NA	CASSSLRDRWANYGYTF	TGTGCCAGCAGCTCACTCCGGGACAGGTGGGCTAACTATGGCTACACCTTC
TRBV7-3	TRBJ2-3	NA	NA	CASRLASTDTQYF	TGTGCCAGCAGACTAGCAAGCACAGATACGCAGTATTTT
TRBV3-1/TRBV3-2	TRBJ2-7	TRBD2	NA	CASSQGGRIYEQYF	TGTGCCAGCAGCCAAGGCGGGAGGATCTACGAGCAGTACTTC
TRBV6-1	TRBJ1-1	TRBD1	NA	CASSEDPDRGVTEAFF	TGTGCCAGCAGTGAAGACCCCGACAGGGGGGTCACTGAAGCTTTCTTT
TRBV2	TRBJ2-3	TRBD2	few	CASSTPGTSGMGSTDTQYF	TGTGCCAGCAGCACTCCCGGGACTAGCGGGATGGGAAGCACAGATACGCAGTATTTT
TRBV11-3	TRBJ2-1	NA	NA	CASSFSRNNEQFF	TGTGCCAGCAGCTTTTCGCGGAACAATGAGCAGTTCTTC
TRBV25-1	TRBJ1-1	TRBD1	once	CASRGQGNGAEAFF	TGTGCCAGCAGAGGACAGGGGAACGGGGCTGAAGCTTTCTTT
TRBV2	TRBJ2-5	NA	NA	CASRIVPQETQYF	TGTGCCAGCAGAATAGTGCCCCAAGAGACCCAGTACTTC
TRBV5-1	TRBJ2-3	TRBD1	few	CASRFRDRSTDTQYF	TGCGCCAGCAGGTTCCGGGACAGGAGCACAGATACGCAGTATTTT
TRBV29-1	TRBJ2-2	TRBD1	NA	CSVRTGTANTGELFF	TGCAGCGTCCGTACCGGGACAGCGAACACCGGGGAGCTGTTTTTT
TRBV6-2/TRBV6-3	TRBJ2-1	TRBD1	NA	CASSLTGTGYNEQFF	TGTGCCAGCAGCCTAACCGGGACAGGCTACAATGAGCAGTTCTTC
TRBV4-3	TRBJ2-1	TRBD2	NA	CASSRSSLAGEQFF	TGCGCCAGCAGCCGAAGTTCCTTAGCGGGGGAGCAGTTCTTC
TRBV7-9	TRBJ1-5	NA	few	CASSLSTGNQPQHF	TGTGCCAGCAGCTTATCGACAGGAAATCAGCCCCAGCATTTT